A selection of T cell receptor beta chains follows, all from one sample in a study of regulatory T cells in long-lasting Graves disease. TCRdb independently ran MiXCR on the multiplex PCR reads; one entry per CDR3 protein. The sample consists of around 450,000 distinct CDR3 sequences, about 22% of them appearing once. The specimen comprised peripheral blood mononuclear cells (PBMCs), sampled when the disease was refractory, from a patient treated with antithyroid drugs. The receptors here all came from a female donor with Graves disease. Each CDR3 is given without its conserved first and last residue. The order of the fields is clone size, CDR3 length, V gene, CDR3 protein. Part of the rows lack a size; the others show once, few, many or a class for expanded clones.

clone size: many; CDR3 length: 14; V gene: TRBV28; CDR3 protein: ASVALAGFSSYEQY
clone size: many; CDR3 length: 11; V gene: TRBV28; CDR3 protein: ASSRGREETQY
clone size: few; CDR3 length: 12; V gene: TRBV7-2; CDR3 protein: ASSLTPTGVEQY
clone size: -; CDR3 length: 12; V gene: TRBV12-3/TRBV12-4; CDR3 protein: ASKLAGSTDTQY
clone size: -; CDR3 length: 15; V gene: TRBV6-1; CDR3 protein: ASSPGIAGTSTDTQY
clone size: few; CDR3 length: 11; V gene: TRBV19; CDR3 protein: ATRYVDSNIQY
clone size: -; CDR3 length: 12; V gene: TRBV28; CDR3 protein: ASRETGGYYEQY
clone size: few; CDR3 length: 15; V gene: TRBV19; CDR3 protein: ASTTGGDSRTNQPQH
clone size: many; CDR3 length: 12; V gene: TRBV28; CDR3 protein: ASWKGDSAYEQY
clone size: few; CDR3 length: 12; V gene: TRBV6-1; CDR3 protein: ASSEVGAYTEAF
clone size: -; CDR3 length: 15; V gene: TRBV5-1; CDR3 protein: ASSFWWTGAMNSPLH
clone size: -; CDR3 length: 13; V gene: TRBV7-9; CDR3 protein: ASSTGTSGGIEQY
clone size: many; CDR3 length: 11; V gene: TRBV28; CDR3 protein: ASSTGDRAGYT
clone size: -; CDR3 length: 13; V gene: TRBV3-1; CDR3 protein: ASSQVGTPSGELF
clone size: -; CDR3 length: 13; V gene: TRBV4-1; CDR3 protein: ASSQGAGRVNEQF
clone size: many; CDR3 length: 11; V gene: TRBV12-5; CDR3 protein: ASGTGREGGYT
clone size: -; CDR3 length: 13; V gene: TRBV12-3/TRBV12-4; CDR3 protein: ASNSYRARGTEAF
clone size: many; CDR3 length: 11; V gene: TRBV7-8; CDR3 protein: ASSFTVYTEAF
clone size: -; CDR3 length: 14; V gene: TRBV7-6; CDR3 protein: ASSLGVLGATYEQY
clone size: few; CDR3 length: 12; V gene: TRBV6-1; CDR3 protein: ASRLTEGLTAQH
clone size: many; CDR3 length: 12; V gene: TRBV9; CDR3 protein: ASSVDGDSYEQY
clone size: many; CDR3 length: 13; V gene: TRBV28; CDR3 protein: ASSSGGQTSNGYT
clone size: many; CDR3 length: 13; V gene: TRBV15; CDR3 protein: ATSLRPGGDYGYT
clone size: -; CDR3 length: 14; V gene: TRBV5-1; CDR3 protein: ASSLGETGRVQPQH
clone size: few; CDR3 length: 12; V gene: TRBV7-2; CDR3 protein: ASSPPGSRETQY
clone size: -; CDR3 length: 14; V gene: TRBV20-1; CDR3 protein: SAGHGQNNFNQPQH
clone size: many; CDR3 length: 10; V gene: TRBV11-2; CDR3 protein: ASSLELNEQF
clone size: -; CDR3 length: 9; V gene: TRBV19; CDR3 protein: ASYTGAEAF
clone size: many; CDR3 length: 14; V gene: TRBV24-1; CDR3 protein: ATSGTGTGDTGELF
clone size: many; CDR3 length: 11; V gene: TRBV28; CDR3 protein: ASRELAKNIQY
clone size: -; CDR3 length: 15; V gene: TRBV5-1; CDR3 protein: ASSLAISGGSQETQY
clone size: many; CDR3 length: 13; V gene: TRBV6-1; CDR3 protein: ASNPASGASYEQY
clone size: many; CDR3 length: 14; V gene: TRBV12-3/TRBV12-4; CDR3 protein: ASSDPQAGGSYEQY
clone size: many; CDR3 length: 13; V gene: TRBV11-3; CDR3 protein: ASSFSRVARETQY
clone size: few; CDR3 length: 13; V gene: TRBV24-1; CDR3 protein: ATSDSRPLDSRYT
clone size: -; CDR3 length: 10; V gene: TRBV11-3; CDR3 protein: ASSLTAHEQF
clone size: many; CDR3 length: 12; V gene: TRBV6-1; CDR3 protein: ASSPGTGGRMRY
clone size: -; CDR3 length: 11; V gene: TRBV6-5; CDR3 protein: ASSYSNEGKLF
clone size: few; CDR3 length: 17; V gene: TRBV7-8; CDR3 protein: ASTLRASGRRPNTGELF
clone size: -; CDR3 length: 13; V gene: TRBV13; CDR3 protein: ASSLRGQGVGTQY
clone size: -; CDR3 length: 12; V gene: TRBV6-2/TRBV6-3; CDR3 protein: ASSSQTGRNGYT
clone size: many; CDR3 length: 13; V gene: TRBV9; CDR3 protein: ASSTGTGWKETQY
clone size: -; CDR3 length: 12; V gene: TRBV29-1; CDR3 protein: SVEDRGPGYGYT
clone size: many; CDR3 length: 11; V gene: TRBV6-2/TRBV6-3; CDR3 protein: ASSPTPRAEQY
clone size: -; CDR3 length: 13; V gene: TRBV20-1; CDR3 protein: SAPQMAGERETQY
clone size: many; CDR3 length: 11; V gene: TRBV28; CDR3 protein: ASSFRLGETQY
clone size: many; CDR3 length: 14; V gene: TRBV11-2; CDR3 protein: ASSPGTGGPIYGYT
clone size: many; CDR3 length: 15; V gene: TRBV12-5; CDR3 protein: ASGLGPGGRQKETQY
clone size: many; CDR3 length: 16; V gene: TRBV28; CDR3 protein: ASSPDRWTIYGNQPQH
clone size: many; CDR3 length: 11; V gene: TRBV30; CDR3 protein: AWTVGGLETQY
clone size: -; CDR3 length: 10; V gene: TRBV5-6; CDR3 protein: ASSGQTGEQY
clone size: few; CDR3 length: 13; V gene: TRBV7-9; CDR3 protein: ASSLSTGPADEQY
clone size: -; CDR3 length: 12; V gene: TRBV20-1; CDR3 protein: SARLGQGLGEQY
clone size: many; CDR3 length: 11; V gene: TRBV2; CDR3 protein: ASSELLNTEAF